What follows are 25 T cell receptor beta chains derived from one specimen sequenced in a study of blood T cell repertoires in COVID-19. Profiling relied on immunoSEQ multiplex PCR, and the TCRdb table lists in-frame clones only, not all of them. Among approximately 500,000 clones, 85% to 90% were seen once, and the ten largest hold less than 9%. Sequencing was done on a sample of peripheral blood. Every receptor here comes from a woman aged 45 to 65 with COVID-19, enrolled during active disease.

This chain joins TRBV6-5 and TRBJ2-3, with a weak D call TRBD2 (6 bases). Trimming took off 7 bases at V and 6 bases at J, with 20 bases between the two ends. The germline CDR1 and CDR2 sequences are MNHEY and SVGAGI. The CDR3 sequence is 15 residues long. The CDR3 is CASTPGGESPDTQYF. CDR3 DNA: TGTGCCAGCACCCCCGGGGGAGAGTCTCCGGATACGCAGTATTTT.

This chain connects TRBV19 to TRBJ1-1; no clear D gene. V lost 0 bases and J lost 5, with 13 bases in between. Germline V lookup: CDR1 LNHDA, CDR2 SQIVND (reference sequence). The CDR3 consists of 15 residues. The CDR3: CASSIDPGVWTEAFF. The DNA of the CDR3 is TGTGCCAGTAGTATAGACCCCGGGGTTTGGACTGAAGCTTTCTTT.

The chain uses TRBV28 and TRBJ1-5, with 7 bases that match TRBD1. The germline CDR1 and CDR2 sequences are MDHEN and SYDVKM. The junction had 8 bases not matched to a gene; V was cut back by 6 bases and J by 0 bases. The CDR3 runs 16 residues. CDR3 residues: CASSPSTGYSNQPQHF. The CDR3 DNA follows: TGTGCCAGCAGCCCGTCGACAGGGTATAGCAATCAGCCCCAGCATTTT.

V is TRBV29-1 and J is TRBJ2-7; a possible D gene is TRBD1 (6 bases). Trimming took off 6 bases at V and 4 bases at J, with 13 bases between the two ends. Germline V lookup: CDR1 SQVTM, CDR2 ANQGSEA. This CDR3 spans 12 amino acids. CDR3: CSVTRGRYEQYF. The CDR3 DNA reads as TGCAGCGTCACCAGGGGTAGGTACGAGCAGTACTTC.

The CDR3 loop reads CASSRQAGRNQPQHF. CDR3 nucleotides: TGTGCCAGTTCTAGACAGGCCGGGCGCAATCAGCCCCAGCATTTT. The chain is built from TRBV6-4 and TRBJ1-5; D may be TRBD1 (6 bases). Germline CDR1 is MRHNA and CDR2 is SNTAGT. The CDR3 is 15 amino acids. V was shortened by 9 bases and J by 2 bases, with 17 bases between the two germline ends.

Comment on this clone: In the same sample, other DNA sequences code for this CDR3. V usage is TRBV19 and J usage is TRBJ1-2, with D unclear. Germline V gives CDR1 LNHDA, CDR2 SQIVND (reference sequence). The V and J ends lost 0 bases and 5 bases respectively, with 7 bases between them. CDR3 length: 13 amino acids. In DNA form, the CDR3 reads TGTGCCAGTAGTATAGATCCAGTGTATGGCTACACCTTC. This encodes CASSIDPVYGYTF.

The CDR3: CASSSRTLAYSNQPQHF. DNA of the CDR3: TGTGCCAGTAGCTCCCGGACTCTGGCCTATAGCAATCAGCCCCAGCATTTT. V and J are TRBV19 and TRBJ1-5; D unresolved. This CDR3 contains 17 residues. Germline V lookup: CDR1 LNHDA, CDR2 SQIVND (reference sequence). Trimming left V 6 bases short and J 0 bases short, with 18 bases between. The variable domain in full, with the rest retrieved from reference TRBV19 and TRBJ1-5, is DGGITQSPKYLFRKEGQNVTLSCEQNLNHDAMYWYRQDPGQGLRLIYYSQIVNDFQKGDIAEGYSVSREKKESFPLTVTSAQKNPTAFYLCASSSRTLAYSNQPQHFGDGTRLSIL.

CDR3 sequence reads: CSGLGAGTGYGYTF. The CDR3 DNA sequence: TGCAGCGGCCTCGGGGCGGGAACAGGCTATGGCTACACCTTC. The rearrangement joins TRBV29-1 to TRBJ1-2; D perhaps matches TRBD1 (5 bases). Germline assignment: CDR1 SQVTM and CDR2 ANQGSEA. The CDR3 sequence is 14 residues long. V shed 7 bases and J shed 4 bases, with 19 bases lying between them.

CDR3 sequence: CASSLNLGTRGGYTF. Here the CDR3 DNA reads TGCGCCAGCAGCTTGAATTTGGGGACAAGAGGTGGCTACACCTTC. The rearrangement links TRBV5-1 to TRBJ1-2; D is possibly TRBD1 (6 bases). Deletions cut 1 base from V and 7 bases from J, with 17 bases between. The CDR3 totals 15 residues. Germline CDR1 reads SGHRS; CDR2 reads YFSETQ.

This chain links TRBV30 with TRBJ1-3, with 9 bases that match TRBD1. The CDR3 spans 19 residues. V lost 3 bases, J lost 0 bases, and 15 bases stayed unmatched. Germline V lookup: CDR1 GTSNPN, CDR2 SVGIG (reference sequence). The CDR3: CAWSRDRVPSTSSGNTIYF. In DNA, the CDR3 is TGTGCCTGGAGCCGGGACAGGGTCCCCTCTACTAGCTCTGGAAACACCATATATTTT. Supplemented by reference TRBV30 and TRBJ1-3, the full variable domain reads SQTIHQWPATLVQPVGSPLSLECTVEGTSNPNLYWYRQAAGRGLQLLFYSVGIGQISSEVPQNLSASRPQDRQFILSSKKLLLSDSGFYLCAWSRDRVPSTSSGNTIYFGEGSWLTVV.

The chain has TRBV3-1 (or the pseudogene TRBV3-2) and TRBJ2-3, with 8 bases identical to TRBD1. The trim removed 7 bases at V and 3 bases at J, leaving 6 bases unmatched. The CDR3 loop spans 14 amino acids. Germline lookup yields CDR1 LGHDT and CDR2 YNNKEL (reference sequence). The CDR3 region has the DNA TGTGCCAGCACCACAGGGGGGCGGACAGATACGCAGTATTTT. Amino acids: CASTTGGRTDTQYF.

J is TRBJ1-5 and V is TRBV9; the match to TRBD1 covers 12 bases. The CDR3 extends over 17 amino acids. Trimming cost V 3 bases and J 1 base; bases outside gene matches: 5. The germline gives CDR1 SGDLS, CDR2 YYNGEE. The CDR3 DNA sequence: TGTGCCAGCAGCGAAGGGACAGGGGGCGCGAGCAATCAGCCCCAGCATTTT. This translates into CASSEGTGGASNQPQHF.

A few counts support this clone. This chain uses TRBV19 with TRBJ1-5, with a possible D match to TRBD1 (6 bases). CDR1 LNHDA and CDR2 SQIVND come from the germline V gene (reference sequence). V gave up 5 bases and J gave up 3 bases, with 14 bases separating them. This CDR3 has 15 amino acids. The CDR3 DNA reads TGTGCCAGTAGTTATTCAGGGGCGCTCAATCAGCCCCAGCATTTT. It is translated as CASSYSGALNQPQHF.

The rearrangement links TRBV12-5 to TRBJ1-1; D gene ambiguous. V lost 10 bases and J lost 7, with 16 bases in between. This CDR3 has 12 residues. Germline assignment: CDR1 LGHNT and CDR2 FRNRAP. CDR3 loop: CANSEGYGEAFF. The DNA of the CDR3 is TGTGCTAACTCCGAGGGATACGGTGAAGCTTTCTTT.

This chain uses TRBV5-1 with TRBJ2-2, with 12 bases matching TRBD2. The CDR3 length is 17 residues. The V gene's germline CDR1 is SGHRS and CDR2 YFSETQ. V was pared by 4 bases and J by 8 bases, with 12 bases of the junction left unmatched. The CDR3: CASSLRSSGGALGELFF. DNA for the CDR3: TGCGCCAGCAGCCTCCGCTCTAGCGGGGGGGCTTTGGGGGAGCTGTTTTTT.

This sequence joins TRBV5-4 and TRBJ1-2; TRBD1 is a possible D gene (5 bases). The germline V gene encodes CDR1 SGHNT and CDR2 YYREEE (reference sequence). This CDR3 region has 14 residues. The V gene lost 2 bases and the J gene lost 4 bases, with 12 bases spanning the gap. This CDR3 reads CASSLGPQAYGYTF. CDR3 nucleotides: TGTGCCAGCAGCTTAGGTCCACAGGCCTATGGCTACACCTTC.

The chain is built from TRBV4-1 and TRBJ1-2; 7 positions agree with TRBD1. Germline CDR1 is MGHRA and CDR2 is YSYEKL. This CDR3 is built from 17 residues. After removal of 0 bases from V and 8 bases from J, the junction contained 15 bases not matched to a gene. This CDR3 reads CASSQERVGTVAWGYTF. In DNA form, the CDR3 reads TGCGCCAGCAGCCAAGAACGAGTCGGGACAGTCGCGTGGGGCTACACCTTC.

This clone was seen only once. The chain links TRBV2 to TRBJ1-2; D not certain. Germline lookup yields CDR1 SNHLY and CDR2 FYNNEI. The CDR3 is 14 residues long. Trimming cost V 4 bases and J 2 bases, with 11 bases left between them. The CDR3: CASSGRRINYGYTF. The CDR3 coding sequence is TGTGCCAGCAGTGGGAGACGGATCAACTATGGCTACACCTTC.

The CDR3 nucleotides read TGTGCCAGCAGGAGGGATCATAGTTCCGGGGAGCTGTTTTTT. Encoded protein: CASRRDHSSGELFF. The chain links TRBV7-2 to TRBJ2-2, with a possible D match to TRBD2 (5 bases). The CDR3 consists of 14 residues. Trimming removed 6 bases at V and 6 bases at J, with 14 bases between. Germline CDR1 and CDR2: SGHTA and FQGNSA.

The chain has TRBV19 and TRBJ1-4; D is possibly TRBD1 (5 bases). Germline V gene data show CDR1 as LNHDA and CDR2 as SQIVND (reference sequence). The CDR3 totals 13 residues. Trimming cost V 10 bases and J 8 bases, with 17 bases left between them. CDR3 amino acids: CATATRRGEKLFF. The CDR3 region has the DNA TGTGCCACGGCGACAAGGAGGGGAGAAAAACTGTTTTTT.

The chain couples TRBV10-3 to TRBJ1-1, with D tentatively TRBD1 (5 bases). Germline V gene lookup returns CDR1 ENHRY and CDR2 SYGVKD. CDR3 length: 12 amino acids. CDR3 sequence reads: CALRGDGTEAFF. CDR3 nucleotides: TGTGCGCTGCGGGGGGATGGCACTGAAGCTTTCTTT.

V usage is TRBV6-5 and J usage is TRBJ1-2; no clear D. Germline lookup yields CDR1 MNHEY and CDR2 SVGAGI. The V and J ends lost 0 bases and 3 bases respectively, with 14 bases between them. This CDR3 is 16 amino acids long. In DNA form, the CDR3 reads TGTGCCAGCAGTTACTCAGACGGTCGGGGTGACTATGGCTACACCTTC. Translation: CASSYSDGRGDYGYTF.

This rearrangement joins TRBV23-1 to TRBJ1-3; D unclear. TRBV23-1 qualifies as an ORF whose function is uncertain. Between the trimmed V and J ends, which lost 1 base and 0 bases, there was a span of 13 bases. This CDR3 spans 17 amino acids. CDR3 DNA sequence: TGCGCCAGCAGTCAATGCAACCCCCAGGCCTCTGGAAACACCATATATTTT. Translated: CASSQCNPQASGNTIYF.

This chain uses TRBV5-4 with TRBJ2-3, with D possibly being TRBD2 (7 bases). CDR3 length: 16 residues. V lost 0 bases to trimming and J lost 7 bases, with 18 bases between them. Per the germline V gene, CDR1 is SGHNT and CDR2 is YYREEE (reference sequence). Here the CDR3 DNA reads TGTGCCAGCAGCTTGGTGCGGGGGCGCCTAGATCATACGCAGTATTTT. Translated: CASSLVRGRLDHTQYF.

V is TRBV18 and J is TRBJ2-1; 8 bases match TRBD2. Germline CDR1 and CDR2: KGHSH and LQKENI. J gave up 5 bases and V 1 base, and 7 bases lay outside the gene matches. The CDR3 spans 16 residues. The chain's CDR3 is CASSPRASGSNNEQFF. The CDR3 DNA follows: TGTGCCAGCTCACCACGAGCTAGCGGGTCCAACAATGAGCAGTTCTTC.